Following are 29 T cell receptor beta chains from one sample sequenced in a study of tumor-infiltrating lymphocytes in primary liver carcinoma listed by TCRdb under 2017. Total RNA and DNA were co-extracted without cell sorting from 20-30 mg of bulk tissue using the AllPrep DNA/RNA mini kit. These reads were obtained on an Illumina HiSeq 2500. TCRbeta-specific cDNA was reverse-transcribed from around 0.45 ug total RNA using a constant-region primer and ProtoScript II reverse transcriptase. Construction of the TCRbeta libraries relied on three nested rounds of multiplex PCR, following a slightly modified ARM-PCR procedure. The first two PCR rounds used multiplex TRBV1-TRBV30 forward primers with a Cbeta reverse primer, each for 10 cycles. TCRdb applied fastp at Q25 and MiXCR to the public reads, then kept only in-frame beta chains. Every CDR3 protein is listed once, alongside the most common genes and DNA of its rows. The sample has tens of thousands of distinct CDR3 sequences on record, around 72% of them singletons. The top ten constitute about 18% of the sample.

What was sequenced was liver tumor tissue from sampling region 2. In light of the paper, this sample's cell subset or site label describes: tumor region T2, inferior pole. These receptors came from a man between 40 and 49 years old with primary liver carcinoma and hepatitis B virus infection.

This clonotype has only a few counts. J is TRBJ2-2 and V is TRBV12-3 or TRBV12-4; D unclear. This CDR3 comprises 12 residues. V shed 5 bases and J shed 5 bases, with 6 bases lying between them. The CDR3 nucleotides read TGTGCCAGCAGTCCCGGGACCGGGGAGCTGTTTTTT. It is translated as CASSPGTGELFF.

In regard to this clonotype: An end of the junction does not agree with germline; a read error may underlie this. This chain links TRBV29-1 with TRBJ2-5; possibly TRBD2 for D (5 bases). Germline assignment: CDR1 SQVTM and CDR2 ANQGSEA. The CDR3 has 11 amino acids. The CDR3: CSVGRGEIQYF. The CDR3 DNA reads TGCAGCGTTGGTCGGGGAGAGATCCAGTACTTC.

In regard to this clonotype: Because the CDR3's place on the DNA is in doubt, the DNA is left out and the CDR3 is given as listed by TCRdb. The chain joins TRBV6-1 to TRBJ2-7; the DNA was not used to check the table's D call, TRBD2. The CDR3 is made up of 15 amino acids, end residues included. Germline lookup yields CDR1 MNHNS and CDR2 SASEGT. The CDR3 loop reads CASSTSTSGSYEQYF.

Notes on this clonotype: The final CDR3 position lacks the conserved phenylalanine or tryptophan, pointing to a likely read error. The J gene is TRBJ1-5, the V gene TRBV6-1; D perhaps matches TRBD1 (6 bases). With 7 bases removed from V and 6 bases from J, the gap between germline ends came to 25 bases. The germline V gene has CDR1 MNHNS and CDR2 SASEGT. The CDR3 is 17 residues long. The CDR3 sequence is CASILPGAGVGIQPQHI. The CDR3 DNA follows: TGTGCCAGCATACTTCCGGGGGCCGGAGTGGGCATTCAGCCCCAGCATATT.

By frequency in the sample, this clonotype is medium-sized. The chain employs TRBV6-6 and TRBJ1-2, with 8 bases aligning to TRBD1. The V gene end was trimmed by 4 bases and the J gene end by 4 bases; junction bases not matched to a gene: 8. The CDR3 runs to 15 residues. CDR1 is MNHNY, CDR2 SVGAGI, per germline (reference sequence). CDR3 region: CASSSDDGTGYGYTF. In nucleotides, the CDR3 is TGTGCCAGCAGTTCCGACGACGGGACAGGCTATGGCTACACCTTC.

This rearrangement joins TRBV24-1 to TRBJ2-3; D is ambiguous. V shed 3 bases and J shed 15 bases, with 18 bases lying between them. Germline CDR1 KGHDR, CDR2 SFDVKD. CDR3 length: 13 residues. The CDR3 loop is CATSDLYTDMHYF. The CDR3 DNA reads TGTGCCACCAGTGATCTATACACAGATATGCACTATTTT.

This clonotype has a count of ten or more. CDR3 loop: CASSLTSGVDTQYF. DNA of the CDR3: TGCGCCAGCAGCTTAACTAGCGGGGTCGATACGCAGTATTTT. The gene calls are TRBV5-1 and TRBJ2-3; 10 bases align to TRBD2. J lost 6 bases, V lost 2 bases, and 3 bases had no gene match. This CDR3 region has 14 residues. Germline V gene sequence: CDR1 SGHRS, CDR2 YFSETQ. The whole variable domain, filled in from reference TRBV5-1 and TRBJ2-3, reads KAGVTQTPRYLIKTRGQQVTLSCSPISGHRSVSWYQQTPGQGLQFLFEYFSETQRNKGNFPGRFSGRQFSNSRSEMNVSTLELGDSALYLCASSLTSGVDTQYFGPGTRLTVL.

Comment on this clonotype: Compared with germline, one end of the junction differs, possibly owing to a read error. V gene TRBV5-1 combines with J gene TRBJ1-1; no clear D gene. Germline V CDR1 and CDR2: SGHRS, YFSETQ. This CDR3 has 13 residues. In DNA form, the CDR3 reads TGCGCCAGTAGACCCGACATGAACACTGAATCTTTCTTT. Amino acid sequence: CASRPDMNTESFF.

A remark on this clonotype: The junction departs from germline at one end; a sequencing error may be responsible. J is TRBJ2-7 and V is TRBV5-4; D uncertain. The CDR3 contains 13 residues. The germline V gene has CDR1 SGHNT and CDR2 YYREEE (reference sequence). CDR3 protein: CASSWDRSYVQYF. CDR3 nucleotide sequence: TGTGCCAGCAGCTGGGATCGCTCCTACGTGCAGTACTTC.

Details on this clonotype: A much larger clone differs from this one at a single base, so this may be a read error. The J gene is TRBJ2-3, the V gene TRBV10-2; TRBD2 agrees at 9 bases. This CDR3 is built from 17 residues. CDR1 and CDR2 from the germline V gene are WSHSY and SAAADI. CDR3 sequence reads: CASSELRGLASTDAQCF. The CDR3 bases are TGCGCCAGCAGTGAGTTACGGGGACTAGCTAGCACAGATGCGCAGTGTTTT.

A remark on this clonotype: Sequence at one end of the junction differs from germline and may be a read error. The chain combines TRBV12-3 or TRBV12-4 with TRBJ2-5, with 8 bases that match TRBD1. The CDR3 has 13 amino acids. The chain's CDR3 is CASSRNGTGTQYF. Written as DNA, the CDR3 is TGCGCCAGCAGCCGAAACGGGACAGGGACCCAGTACTTC.

About this clonotype itself: Germline is not matched at one junction end, which may reflect a read error. The chain recombines TRBV4-3 with TRBJ1-2, with D perhaps matching TRBD1 (5 bases). The CDR3 covers 15 residues. Germline CDR1 and CDR2: LGHNA and YSLEER. The CDR3 here is CVSGQEQDSNYGYTF. As DNA, the CDR3 is TGCGTCAGCGGCCAAGAACAGGACTCAAACTATGGCTACACCTTC.

This clonotype has only one observation. A read error may produce the germline difference seen at one junction end. The CDR3 DNA sequence: TGTGCCTGCAGAACCCCAAAGACAGGGTTAGATACGCAATATTTT. Translating it yields CACRTPKTGLDTQYF. V and J are TRBV6-5 and TRBJ2-3; 7 nucleotides line up with TRBD1. The CDR3 sequence is 15 residues long. Germline CDR1 is MNHEY and CDR2 is SVGAGI.

The chain has TRBV6-5 and TRBJ2-5; either TRBD1 or TRBD2 may fit D (6 bases each). The CDR3 loop spans 11 amino acids. Germline CDR1 is MNHEY and CDR2 is SVGAGI. V gave up 2 bases and J gave up 11 bases, with 9 bases separating them. CDR3 in amino acids: CASSYRGTQYF. CDR3 sequence (DNA): TGTGCCAGCAGTTACAGGGGGACTCAGTACTTC.

Of note for this clonotype: Its ends do not fully match the called genes, so a read error is possible. The chain joins TRBV29-1 to TRBJ2-7, with a possible D match to TRBD1 (6 bases). Germline V gene data show CDR1 as SQVTM and CDR2 as ANQGSEA. This CDR3 has 16 amino acids. This CDR3 is CSIEGSAQGSLLGLYF. CDR3 DNA: TGCAGCATTGAAGGAAGTGCACAGGGTTCTCTCCTCGGGCTGTACTTC.

Turning to this clonotype: One base away lies a much larger clone, so this may be a sequencing read error. V and J are TRBV28 and TRBJ2-7, with D unclear. There are 14 residues in the CDR3. The V gene's germline CDR1 is MDHEN and CDR2 SYDVKM. V was shortened by 2 bases and J by 5 bases, with 13 bases between the two germline ends. The CDR3 nucleotides are TGTGCCAGCAGTTTAGGAGCGCGACTTGACGAGCAGTACTTC. Its protein is CASSLGARLDEQYF.

In regard to this clonotype: At one end, the junction sequence differs from germline, possibly due to a read error. This sequence joins TRBV11-2 and TRBJ1-2, with D possibly matching TRBD1 (6 bases). The CDR3 has 13 residues. Germline V gene sequence: CDR1 SGHAT, CDR2 FQNNGV. This chain's CDR3 is CASSSNSGEDYIF. The CDR3 region has the DNA TGTGCCAGCAGCTCTAACTCAGGGGAAGACTACATCTTC.

Regarding this clonotype: The CDR3 ends on some other residue instead of the conserved phenylalanine or tryptophan, so this is likely a read error. The V gene is TRBV5-4, the J gene TRBJ2-3; D is undetermined. The length of the CDR3 is 15 residues. Germline assignment: CDR1 SGHNT and CDR2 YYREEE (reference sequence). CDR3: CVSSFARGNTDTQYL. The CDR3 region has the DNA TGTGTCAGCAGCTTCGCCCGAGGAAACACAGATACGCAGTATCTT.

This rearrangement joins TRBV14 to TRBJ2-1, with 11 bases fitting TRBD2. The J call may be faulty, since TRBJ2-7 better matches the DNA end. The CDR3 sequence is 13 residues long. Germline V gene data show CDR1 as SGHDN and CDR2 as FVKESK. The CDR3 loop is CASSQLAGGEQYF. The CDR3 nucleotides are TGTGCCAGCAGCCAACTAGCGGGAGGTGAGCAGTACTTC.

This clonotype came up many times. The CDR3 sequence is CASSGTISSTDTQYF. The CDR3 bases are TGCGCCAGCAGCGGGACAATTAGTAGCACAGATACGCAGTATTTT. The chain employs TRBV5-1 and TRBJ2-3, with D maybe TRBD1 (6 bases). This CDR3 region has 15 residues. The germline V gene encodes CDR1 SGHRS and CDR2 YFSETQ. V was trimmed by 4 bases and J by 0 bases, leaving 12 bases between them.

This clonotype qualifies as medium-sized (0.01 to 0.1%). This chain connects TRBV4-1 to TRBJ2-1; TRBD2 aligns across 11 bases. The V segment lost 4 bases and the J segment 9 bases; nucleotides outside the gene matches: 14. The germline gives CDR1 MGHRA, CDR2 YSYEKL. CDR3 length: 17 amino acids. CDR3 region: CASSPRGVAGGRSEQFF. CDR3 sequence (DNA): TGCGCCAGCAGCCCCAGAGGGGTAGCGGGAGGGCGTAGTGAGCAGTTCTTC.

This clonotype showed up many times. This sequence joins TRBV5-8 and TRBJ2-1; 13 bases fit TRBD2. Germline loops: CDR1 SGHTS, CDR2 YDEGEE. J gave up 4 bases and V 3 bases, and 4 bases lay outside the gene matches. The CDR3 contains 16 residues. CDR3 sequence reads: CASSSGLAGLYNEQFF. The CDR3 DNA reads TGTGCCAGCAGCTCGGGACTAGCGGGATTATACAATGAGCAGTTCTTC.

A word on this clonotype: An end of the junction differs from the germline gene, which may be a read error. The chain recombines TRBV11-1 with TRBJ2-5; possibly TRBD2 for D (6 bases). CDR3 length equals 14 residues. CDR1 SGHAT and CDR2 FQDESV come from the germline V gene (reference sequence). CDR3 coding DNA: TGTTCCAGCAGCTTGGGGACTTTCCAAGAGGCCCAGTACTTC. Protein sequence: CSSSLGTFQEAQYF.

The rearrangement links TRBV29-1 to TRBJ1-2, with D tentatively TRBD1 (5 bases). The V and J ends lost 6 bases and 5 bases respectively, with 13 bases between them. The CDR3 is 12 residues long. The germline CDR1 and CDR2 sequences are SQVTM and ANQGSEA. As DNA, the CDR3 is TGCAGCGTGGAACAGGAGGCATATGGCTACACCTTC. Translation: CSVEQEAYGYTF.

The rearrangement uses TRBV6-2 or TRBV6-3 and TRBJ1-2; no reliable D call. The CDR3 has 13 residues. Between the trimmed V and J ends, which lost 6 bases and 8 bases, there was a span of 16 bases. Germline V CDR1 and CDR2: MNHEY, SVGEGT. Here the CDR3 DNA reads TGTGCCAGCAGATACGGGCCCCAGGCCGGCTACACCTTC. As protein: CASRYGPQAGYTF.

Ten or more counts support this clonotype. This chain uses TRBV5-1 with TRBJ2-7; 9 nucleotides align to TRBD2. Losses at the gene ends were 2 bases for V and 3 bases for J; bases not matched to a gene: 6. Germline CDR1 SGHRS, CDR2 YFSETQ. This CDR3 has 15 residues. CDR3 nucleotide sequence: TGCGCCAGCAGCTTTAGCGGGAGCCCCAACTACGAGCAGTACTTC. It encodes CASSFSGSPNYEQYF. The full variable domain, with the rest looked up from reference TRBV5-1 and TRBJ2-7, is KAGVTQTPRYLIKTRGQQVTLSCSPISGHRSVSWYQQTPGQGLQFLFEYFSETQRNKGNFPGRFSGRQFSNSRSEMNVSTLELGDSALYLCASSFSGSPNYEQYFGPGTRLTVT.

Worth noting for this clonotype: One end of the junction fails to match germline, which may point to a read error. This chain links TRBV12-3 or TRBV12-4 with TRBJ2-5, with D maybe TRBD2 (5 bases). This CDR3 is 12 amino acids long. This CDR3 is CASTLARETQYF. The CDR3 nucleotides read TGTGCCAGCACTTTAGCGAGGGAGACCCAGTACTTC.

A remark on this clonotype: A junction boundary mismatches the germline segment, possibly from a read error. The rearrangement uses TRBV4-2 and TRBJ2-1, with D maybe TRBD2 (6 bases). Germline V gene sequence: CDR1 LGHNA, CDR2 YNFKEQ. There are 17 residues in the CDR3. CDR3 sequence reads: CAGSQEVAEASYNELFF. CDR3 bases: TGTGCCGGCAGCCAAGAGGTAGCGGAGGCCTCCTACAATGAGCTGTTCTTC.

Details on this clonotype: This is likely a read error, given that the CDR3 carries no conserved phenylalanine or tryptophan at its end. This chain uses TRBV12-3 or TRBV12-4 with TRBJ2-3; 8 nucleotides line up with TRBD1. The CDR3 spans 16 residues. V shed 6 bases, J shed 2 bases, and the junction held 10 bases outside the gene matches. The CDR3 here is CASSLGQGGDTDTQYV. The DNA of the CDR3 is TGTGCCAGCAGCCTCGGACAGGGAGGAGACACAGATACGCAGTATGTT.